The entry below describes one T cell receptor beta chain. Its target is not known. The PCR contained 60 Vbeta and 13 Jbeta primers. Generated by immunoSEQ multiplex PCR, the TCRdb table keeps only in-frame clones and is missing some. The sample has 150,000 to 200,000 clones, 60% to 80% seen once; the top ten hold around 3%. Germline CDR1 and CDR2: LNHDA and SQIVND (reference sequence). The CDR3 runs 15 residues. V was clipped by 6 bases and J by 0 bases, with 12 bases between them. The sample is drawn from a study of cytomegalovirus exposure and HLA in healthy donors. Points from the study as a whole: For cytomegalovirus status, the classifier reportedly gave diagnoses with high specificity and sensitivity. Researchers catalogued about 150 TCR beta chains as cytomegalovirus-associated.

This sequence joins TRBV19 and TRBJ2-1; tentative D call: TRBD1 (6 bases). The sequenced sample consisted of PBMCs. The clonotype comes from a middle-aged woman in good health and CMV-seropositive. DNA for the CDR3: TGTGCCAGTAGGATACGGGACACCTCCTACAATGAGCAGTTCTTC. As protein: CASRIRDTSYNEQFF.